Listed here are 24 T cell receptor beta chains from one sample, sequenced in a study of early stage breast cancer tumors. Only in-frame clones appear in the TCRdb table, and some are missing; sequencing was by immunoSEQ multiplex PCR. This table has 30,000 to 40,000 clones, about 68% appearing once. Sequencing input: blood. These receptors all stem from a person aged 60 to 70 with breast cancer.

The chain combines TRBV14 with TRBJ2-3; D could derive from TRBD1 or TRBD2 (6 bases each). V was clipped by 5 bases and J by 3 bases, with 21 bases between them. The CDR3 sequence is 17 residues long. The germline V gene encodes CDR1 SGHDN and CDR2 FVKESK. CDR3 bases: TGTGCCAGCAGCTCAAGGGGGGCGAGAGTACGGACAGATACGCAGTATTTT. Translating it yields CASSSRGARVRTDTQYF.

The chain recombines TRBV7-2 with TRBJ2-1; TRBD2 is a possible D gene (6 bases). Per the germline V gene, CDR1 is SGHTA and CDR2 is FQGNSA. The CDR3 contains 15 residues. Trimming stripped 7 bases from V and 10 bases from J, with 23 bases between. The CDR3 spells CASTIGTGFTTEQFF. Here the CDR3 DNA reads TGTGCCAGCACCATTGGGACTGGATTTACTACAGAGCAGTTCTTC.

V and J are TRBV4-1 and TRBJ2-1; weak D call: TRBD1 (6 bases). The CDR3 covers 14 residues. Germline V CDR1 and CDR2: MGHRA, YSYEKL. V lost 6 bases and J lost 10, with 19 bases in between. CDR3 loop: CASRDPQGLKEQFF. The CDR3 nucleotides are TGCGCCAGCAGGGACCCCCAGGGGCTAAAGGAGCAGTTCTTC.

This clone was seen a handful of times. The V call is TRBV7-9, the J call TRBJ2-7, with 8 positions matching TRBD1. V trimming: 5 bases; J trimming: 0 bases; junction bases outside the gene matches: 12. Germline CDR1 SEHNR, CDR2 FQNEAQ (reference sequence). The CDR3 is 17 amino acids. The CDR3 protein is CASSQSDRGQPSYEQYF. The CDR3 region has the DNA TGTGCCAGCAGCCAGTCCGACAGGGGACAACCCTCCTACGAGCAGTACTTC.

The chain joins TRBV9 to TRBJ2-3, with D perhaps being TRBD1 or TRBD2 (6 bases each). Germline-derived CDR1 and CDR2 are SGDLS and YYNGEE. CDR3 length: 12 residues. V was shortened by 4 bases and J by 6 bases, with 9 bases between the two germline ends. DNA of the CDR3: TGTGCCAGCAGCCAAGGGGGGGATACGCAGTATTTT. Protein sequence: CASSQGGDTQYF.

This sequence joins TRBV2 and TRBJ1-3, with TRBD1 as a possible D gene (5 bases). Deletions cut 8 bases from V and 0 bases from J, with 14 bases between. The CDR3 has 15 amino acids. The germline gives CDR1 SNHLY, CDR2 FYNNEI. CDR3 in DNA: TGTGCCAGCGGGGGGACGGTTTCCTCTGGAAACACCATATATTTT. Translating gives CASGGTVSSGNTIYF.

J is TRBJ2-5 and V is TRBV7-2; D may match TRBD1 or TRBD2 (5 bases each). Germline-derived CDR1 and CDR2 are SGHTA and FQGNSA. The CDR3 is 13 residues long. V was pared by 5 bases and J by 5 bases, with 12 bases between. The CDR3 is CASSTGRRETQYF. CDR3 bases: TGTGCCAGCAGCACGGGACGTCGGGAGACCCAGTACTTC.

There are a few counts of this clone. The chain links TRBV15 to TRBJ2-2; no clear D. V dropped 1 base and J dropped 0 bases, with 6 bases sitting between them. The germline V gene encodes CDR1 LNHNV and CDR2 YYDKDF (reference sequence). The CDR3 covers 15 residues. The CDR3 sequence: CATSRGHSNTGELFF. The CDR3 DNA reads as TGTGCCACCAGCAGAGGACACTCGAACACCGGGGAGCTGTTTTTT. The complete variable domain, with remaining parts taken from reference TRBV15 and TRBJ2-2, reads DAMVIQNPRYQVTQFGKPVTLSCSQTLNHNVMYWYQQKSSQAPKLLFHYYDKDFNNEADTPDNFQSRRPNTSFCFLDIRSPGLGDTAMYLCATSRGHSNTGELFFGEGSRLTVL.

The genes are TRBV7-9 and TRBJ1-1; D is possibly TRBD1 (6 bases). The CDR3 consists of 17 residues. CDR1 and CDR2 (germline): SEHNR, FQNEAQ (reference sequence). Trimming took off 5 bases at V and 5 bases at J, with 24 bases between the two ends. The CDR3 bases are TGTGCCAGCAGCCCTAGGGGGGTAGGGACGGGAAAAACTGAAGCTTTCTTT. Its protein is CASSPRGVGTGKTEAFF.

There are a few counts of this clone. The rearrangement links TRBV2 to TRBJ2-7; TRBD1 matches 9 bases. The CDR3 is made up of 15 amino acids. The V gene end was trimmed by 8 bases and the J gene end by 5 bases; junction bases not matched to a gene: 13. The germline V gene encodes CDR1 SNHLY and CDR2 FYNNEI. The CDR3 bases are TGTGCCAGCGAGGGGGGACAGGGAGCGAGAAACGAGCAGTACTTC. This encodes CASEGGQGARNEQYF.

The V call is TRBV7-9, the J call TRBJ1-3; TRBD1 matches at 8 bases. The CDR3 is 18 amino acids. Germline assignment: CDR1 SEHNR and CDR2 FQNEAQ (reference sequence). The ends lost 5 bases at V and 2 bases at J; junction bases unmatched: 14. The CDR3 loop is CASSNYRTGRVAGNTIYF. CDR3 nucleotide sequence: TGTGCCAGCAGCAATTATAGGACAGGGAGGGTAGCTGGAAACACCATATATTTT.

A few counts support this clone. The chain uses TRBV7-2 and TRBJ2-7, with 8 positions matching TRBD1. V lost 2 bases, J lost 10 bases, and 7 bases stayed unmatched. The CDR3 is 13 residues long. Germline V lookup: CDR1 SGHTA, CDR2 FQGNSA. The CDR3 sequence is CASSLNGQGRQYF. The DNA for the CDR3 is TGTGCCAGCAGCTTAAACGGACAGGGCCGTCAGTACTTC.

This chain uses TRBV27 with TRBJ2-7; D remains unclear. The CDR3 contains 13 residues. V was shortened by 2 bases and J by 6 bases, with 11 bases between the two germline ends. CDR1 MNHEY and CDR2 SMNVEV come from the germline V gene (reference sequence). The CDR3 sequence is CASSLTPLSEQYF. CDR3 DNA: TGTGCCAGCAGTTTAACCCCCCTATCCGAGCAGTACTTC.

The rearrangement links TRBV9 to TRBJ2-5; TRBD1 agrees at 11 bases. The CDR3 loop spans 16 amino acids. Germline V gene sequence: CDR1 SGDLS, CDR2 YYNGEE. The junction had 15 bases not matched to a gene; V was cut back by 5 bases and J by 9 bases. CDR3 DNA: TGTGCCAGCAGTCGAGGGGGGACAGGGGGTGTGAAGGCCCAGTACTTC. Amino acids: CASSRGGTGGVKAQYF. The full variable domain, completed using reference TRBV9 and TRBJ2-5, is DSGVTQTPKHLITATGQRVTLRCSPRSGDLSVYWYQQSLDQGLQFLIQYYNGEERAKGNILERFSAQQFPDLHSELNLSSLELGDSALYFCASSRGGTGGVKAQYFGPGTRLLVL.

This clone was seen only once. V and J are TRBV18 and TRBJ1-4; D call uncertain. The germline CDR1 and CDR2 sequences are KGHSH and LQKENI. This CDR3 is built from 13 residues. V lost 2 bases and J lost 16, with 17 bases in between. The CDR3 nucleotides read TGTGCCAGCTCACCAGGGCCACCGCTTCCCGGGTTTTTT. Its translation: CASSPGPPLPGFF.

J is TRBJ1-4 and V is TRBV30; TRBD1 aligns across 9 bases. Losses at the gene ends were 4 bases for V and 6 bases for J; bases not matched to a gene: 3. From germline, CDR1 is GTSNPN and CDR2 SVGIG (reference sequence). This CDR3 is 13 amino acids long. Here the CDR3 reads CAWTRTGDEKLFF. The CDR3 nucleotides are TGTGCCTGGACGAGGACAGGGGATGAAAAACTGTTTTTT. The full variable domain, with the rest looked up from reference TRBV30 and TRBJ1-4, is SQTIHQWPATLVQPVGSPLSLECTVEGTSNPNLYWYRQAAGRGLQLLFYSVGIGQISSEVPQNLSASRPQDRQFILSSKKLLLSDSGFYLCAWTRTGDEKLFFGSGTQLSVL.

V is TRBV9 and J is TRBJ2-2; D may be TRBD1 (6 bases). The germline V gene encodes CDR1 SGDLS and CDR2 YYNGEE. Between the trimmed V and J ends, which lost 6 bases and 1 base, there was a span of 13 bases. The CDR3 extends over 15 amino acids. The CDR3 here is CASNRDGQNTGELFF. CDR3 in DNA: TGTGCCAGCAACAGGGACGGACAGAACACCGGGGAGCTGTTTTTT.

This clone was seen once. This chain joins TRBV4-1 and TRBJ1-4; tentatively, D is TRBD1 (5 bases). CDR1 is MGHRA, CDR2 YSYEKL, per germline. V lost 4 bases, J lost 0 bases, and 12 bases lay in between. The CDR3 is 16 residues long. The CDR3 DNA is TGCGCCAGCAGCCGATCACCGGGACCAACTAATGAAAAACTGTTTTTT. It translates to CASSRSPGPTNEKLFF.

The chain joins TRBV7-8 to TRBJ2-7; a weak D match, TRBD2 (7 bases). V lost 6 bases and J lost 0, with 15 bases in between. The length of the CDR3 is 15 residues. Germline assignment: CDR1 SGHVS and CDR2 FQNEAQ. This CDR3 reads CASRLAGASSYEQYF. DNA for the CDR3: TGTGCCAGCAGACTTGCGGGGGCGAGCTCCTACGAGCAGTACTTC.

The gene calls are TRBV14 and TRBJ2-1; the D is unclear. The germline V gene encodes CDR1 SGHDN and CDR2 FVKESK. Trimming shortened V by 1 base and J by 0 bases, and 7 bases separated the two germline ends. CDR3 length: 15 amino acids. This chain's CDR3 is CASSQGPSSYNEQFF. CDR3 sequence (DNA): TGTGCCAGCAGCCAAGGCCCCAGCTCCTACAATGAGCAGTTCTTC.

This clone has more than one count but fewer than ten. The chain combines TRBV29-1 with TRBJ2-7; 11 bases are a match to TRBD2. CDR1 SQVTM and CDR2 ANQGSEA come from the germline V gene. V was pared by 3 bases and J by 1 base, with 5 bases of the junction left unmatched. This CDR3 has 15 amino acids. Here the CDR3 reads CSVDETSGASYEQYF. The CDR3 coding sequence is TGCAGCGTTGATGAGACTAGCGGGGCATCCTACGAGCAGTACTTC.

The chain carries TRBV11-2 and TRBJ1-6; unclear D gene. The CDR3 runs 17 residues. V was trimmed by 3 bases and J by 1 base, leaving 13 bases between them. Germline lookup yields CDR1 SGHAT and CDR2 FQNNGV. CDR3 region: CASSFLLGVSYNSPLHF. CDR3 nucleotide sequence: TGTGCCAGCAGCTTCCTCCTCGGCGTGTCCTATAATTCACCCCTCCACTTT.

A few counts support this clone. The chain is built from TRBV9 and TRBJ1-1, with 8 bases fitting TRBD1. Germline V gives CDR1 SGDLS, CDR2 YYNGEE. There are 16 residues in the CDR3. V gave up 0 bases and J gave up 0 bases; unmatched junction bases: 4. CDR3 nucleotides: TGTGCCAGCAGCGTAGATCCAGGGGGCGTGAACACTGAAGCTTTCTTT. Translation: CASSVDPGGVNTEAFF. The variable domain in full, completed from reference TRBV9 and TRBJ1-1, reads DSGVTQTPKHLITATGQRVTLRCSPRSGDLSVYWYQQSLDQGLQFLIQYYNGEERAKGNILERFSAQQFPDLHSELNLSSLELGDSALYFCASSVDPGGVNTEAFFGQGTRLTVV.

CDR3 coding DNA: TGTGCCAGTAGTATAGTTGGGGTAACAGATACGCAGTATTTT. Its protein is CASSIVGVTDTQYF. The chain uses TRBV19 and TRBJ2-3; no clear D gene. The germline V gene encodes CDR1 LNHDA and CDR2 SQIVND (reference sequence). This CDR3 is built from 14 residues. Deletions cut 1 base from V and 3 bases from J, with 8 bases between.